This record looks at one TCR beta chain sequence and its context. The antigen is unknown. The CDR3 covers 18 residues. CDR1 is MGHDK and CDR2 is SYGVNS in the germline V gene. Deletions cut 7 bases from V and 2 bases from J, with 24 bases between. Time point given: patch test 3, about 24 weeks after DPC sensitization. Documented treatment: therapeutic diphenylcyclopropenone sensitization with weekly scalp DPC. This specimen belongs to a study of human T cells and chemical hapten exposure. Each CDR3 protein gets one entry after TCRdb re-called the RACE reads with MiXCR. The table lists 95,000 to 150,000 distinct CDR3 sequences, about 11% of them singletons. Study-wide results and limits: Donors were affected by alopecia, so their immune reaction might vary from that of healthy individuals.

This receptor was identified in a woman between 50 and 59 years old with alopecia areata. Some clones in this sample may be carry-over from other donors' samples. The starting material was whole blood, obtained in connection with sensitization to the hapten diphenylcyclopropenone (DPC). V is TRBV25-1 and J is TRBJ2-1; possibly TRBD1 for D (6 bases). CDR3 nucleotides: TGTGCCAGCACTCCTGGCAGGCAGGGGATAGTAGCCTACAATGAGCAGTTCTTC. Amino acid sequence: CASTPGRQGIVAYNEQFF.